Following are 25 T cell receptor beta chains from one sample sequenced in a study of CD8 T cells in ankylosing spondylitis. Overall study results and limits: Within ankylosing spondylitis blood, a TCR beta motif made up of seven to nine highly homologous variants appeared to be characteristic.

Their specific antigens are unknown. TCRdb ran MiXCR on the 5' RACE reads and lists one entry per CDR3 protein. Seen here are under 850,000 distinct CDR3 sequences, around 17% observed once, and the top ten hold around a fifth. Sequencing was performed on blood, either unsorted or a sorted T cell fraction (not recorded which). The receptor source for this set is a male donor with ankylosing spondylitis.

Comments on this clonotype: One end of the junction is discordant with germline, which a read error may explain. The rearrangement uses TRBV7-7 and TRBJ2-1, with a possible D match to TRBD2 (7 bases). This CDR3 spans 17 amino acids. Germline V gene data show CDR1 as SSHAT and CDR2 as FNYEAQ (reference sequence). CDR3 nucleotides: TGTGCTAGCAGCTTAGGACCCAAGGGGGGGGCGAACAATGAGCAGTTCTTC. It yields the protein CASSLGPKGGANNEQFF.

V is TRBV9 and J is TRBJ2-2, with no clear D. V was trimmed by 1 base and J by 5 bases, leaving 12 bases between them. The CDR3 loop spans 15 amino acids. Germline CDR1 and CDR2: SGDLS and YYNGEE. CDR3 DNA sequence: TGTGCCAGCAGCGTAATTCCCACAAGTACCGGGGAGCTGTTTTTT. Translated, it gives CASSVIPTSTGELFF.

This clonotype was observed a handful of times. The chain recombines TRBV7-2 with TRBJ2-1; 7 nucleotides agree with TRBD2. The V gene's germline CDR1 is SGHTA and CDR2 FQGNSA. This CDR3 spans 14 amino acids. With 4 bases clipped from V and 6 bases from J, the junction kept 6 bases outside the gene matches. CDR3 DNA: TGTGCCAGCAGCTCCCGACTAGCCAGCAATGAGCAGTTCTTC. This gives the protein CASSSRLASNEQFF.

The J gene is TRBJ2-7, the V gene TRBV7-6; a weak D match, TRBD1 (5 bases). The V gene lost 1 base and the J gene lost 2 bases, with 9 bases spanning the gap. The CDR3 consists of 14 residues. Per the germline V gene, CDR1 is SGHVS and CDR2 is FNYEAQ. DNA of the CDR3: TGTGCCAGCAGCTTAGGGACACAACCCTACGAGCAGTACTTC. Translation gives CASSLGTQPYEQYF.

This clonotype was counted only a few times. CDR3 sequence (DNA): TGCGCCAGCAGCTTCGGACAGGGCCTTGCGAACACCGGGGAGCTGTTTTTT. Translated, it gives CASSFGQGLANTGELFF. The V gene is TRBV5-1, the J gene TRBJ2-2; 8 nucleotides match TRBD1. V lost 2 bases to trimming and J lost 0 bases; unmatched junction nucleotides: 6. CDR1 SGHRS and CDR2 YFSETQ come from the germline V gene. The CDR3 has 17 residues.

The J gene is TRBJ1-1, the V gene TRBV20-1; possibly TRBD1 for D (6 bases). Trimming left V 6 bases short and J 4 bases short, with 9 bases between. There are 11 residues in the CDR3. CDR1 DFQATT and CDR2 SNEGSKA come from the germline V gene (reference sequence). The CDR3: CSAGGVTEAFF. CDR3 coding DNA: TGCAGTGCAGGGGGGGTCACTGAAGCTTTCTTT.

The rearrangement joins TRBV6-5 to TRBJ1-1, with 7 bases that match TRBD1. Germline trimming cut 1 base from V and 1 base from J; bases unmatched to any gene: 3. CDR3 length equals 15 residues. Germline CDR1 and CDR2: MNHEY and SVGAGI. CDR3 protein: CASSYYRGGNTEAFF. The CDR3 DNA reads as TGTGCCAGCAGTTACTACAGGGGAGGGAACACTGAAGCTTTCTTT.

The chain uses TRBV3-1 and TRBJ2-5; D gene unclear. Germline values: CDR1 LGHDT, CDR2 YNNKEL (reference sequence). The CDR3 loop spans 17 amino acids. V lost 0 bases, J lost 1 base, and 15 bases lay in between. The CDR3 nucleotides read TGTGCCAGCAGCCAAGATACCCACAGAAATTCCCAAGAGACCCAGTACTTC. As protein: CASSQDTHRNSQETQYF.

This clonotype was recorded at least ten times. The V call is TRBV5-1, the J call TRBJ2-5; D is undetermined. CDR1 SGHRS and CDR2 YFSETQ come from the germline V gene. The V and J ends lost 0 bases and 2 bases respectively, with 5 bases between them. The CDR3 extends over 13 amino acids. CDR3 in DNA: TGCGCCAGCAGCTTGGACCCACAAGAGACCCAGTACTTC. It codes for CASSLDPQETQYF.

In its sample, this clonotype was seen once. The chain combines TRBV7-2 with TRBJ1-4, with D possibly matching TRBD1 (5 bases). The germline V gene encodes CDR1 SGHTA and CDR2 FQGNSA. Trimming left V 2 bases short and J 7 bases short, with 14 bases between. This CDR3 has 15 residues. The CDR3 loop is CASSLRSGAIEKLFF. The DNA of the CDR3 is TGTGCCAGCAGCTTAAGGTCCGGGGCTATTGAAAAACTGTTTTTT. Full variable domain (rest looked up from reference TRBV7-2 and TRBJ1-4): GAGVSQSPSNKVTEKGKDVELRCDPISGHTALYWYRQSLGQGLEFLIYFQGNSAPDKSGLPSDRFSAERTGGSVSTLTIQRTQQEDSAVYLCASSLRSGAIEKLFFGSGTQLSVL.

The sample holds a few counts of this clonotype. The rearrangement joins TRBV7-2 to TRBJ2-1; TRBD2 aligns across 7 bases. V shed 3 bases, J shed 4 bases, and the junction held 9 bases outside the gene matches. This CDR3 has 16 residues. The V gene's germline CDR1 is SGHTA and CDR2 FQGNSA. The CDR3 is CASSFRSSGDYNEQFF. The CDR3 DNA is TGTGCCAGCAGCTTCCGGTCGAGCGGGGATTACAATGAGCAGTTCTTC.

This clonotype turned up a few times. The CDR3 sequence is CASSFVGQYQETQYF. DNA of the CDR3: TGTGCCAGCAGTTTCGTGGGACAGTACCAAGAGACCCAGTACTTC. V is TRBV12-3 or TRBV12-4 and J is TRBJ2-5; TRBD1 agrees at 7 bases. This CDR3 is built from 15 residues. Germline trimming cut 3 bases from V and 0 bases from J; bases unmatched to any gene: 4.

This chain joins TRBV6-5 and TRBJ2-2, with TRBD1 matching 11 bases. This CDR3 has 17 amino acids. Germline V gene lookup returns CDR1 MNHEY and CDR2 SVGAGI. Trimming took 2 bases from V and 2 from J; bases not matched to a gene: 4. The CDR3 here is CASSYRTGGLNTGELFF. CDR3 nucleotide sequence: TGTGCCAGCAGTTACAGGACAGGGGGCTTAAACACCGGGGAGCTGTTTTTT.

This clonotype was seen at least ten times. V and J are TRBV12-3 or TRBV12-4 and TRBJ2-2; perhaps TRBD1 as D (5 bases). The ends were cut back, 5 bases at V and 6 bases at J, with 10 bases in the middle. This CDR3 spans 13 amino acids. The CDR3 is CASSPQGSGELFF. The CDR3 DNA sequence: TGTGCCAGCAGTCCTCAGGGATCCGGGGAGCTGTTTTTT.

This clonotype has just a few counts. The genes are TRBV18 and TRBJ1-2; D gene unclear. Trimming left V 0 bases short and J 6 bases short, with 8 bases between. The CDR3 spans 13 residues. CDR1 KGHSH and CDR2 LQKENI come from the germline V gene. CDR3 residues: CASSPPAWNGYTF. Written as DNA, the CDR3 is TGTGCCAGCTCACCACCGGCCTGGAATGGCTACACCTTC.

The CDR3 DNA reads TGTGCCAGCGGGAGACGGGAGTCCTACGAGCAGTACTTC. It is translated as CASGRRESYEQYF. The gene calls are TRBV6-2 or TRBV6-3 and TRBJ2-7; possible D gene TRBD2, 6 bases. The CDR3 consists of 13 residues. The germline CDR1 and CDR2 sequences are MNHEY and SVGEGT. V lost 8 bases, J lost 1 base, and 12 bases lay in between.

This clonotype was counted many times. The chain links TRBV20-1 to TRBJ2-7; 8 bases align to TRBD2. This CDR3 contains 15 residues. Germline V gene sequence: CDR1 DFQATT, CDR2 SNEGSKA (reference sequence). Losses at the gene ends were 1 base for V and 0 bases for J; bases not matched to a gene: 5. The CDR3 region has the DNA TGCAGTGCTAGAGTCCCAGCGGGGGACTCCTACGAGCAGTACTTC. It encodes CSARVPAGDSYEQYF.

The chain is built from TRBV5-1 and TRBJ2-2, with 13 bases fitting TRBD2. This CDR3 has 16 residues. Germline-derived CDR1 and CDR2 are SGHRS and YFSETQ. The V segment lost 4 bases and the J segment 5 bases; nucleotides outside the gene matches: 5. The CDR3 region is CASSAWTSGSTGELFF. The CDR3, as DNA: TGCGCCAGCAGCGCCTGGACTAGCGGGAGTACCGGGGAGCTGTTTTTT.

This clonotype was found once. The chain uses TRBV13 and TRBJ1-6; a possible D gene is TRBD1 (6 bases). CDR3 length equals 14 residues. The V end was cut by 2 bases, the J end by 8 bases, with 10 bases between. From germline, CDR1 is PRHDT and CDR2 FYEKMQ (reference sequence). The CDR3 coding sequence is TGTGCCAGCAGCTTACAACAGGGCGATTCACCCCTCCACTTT. It translates to CASSLQQGDSPLHF.

V is TRBV20-1 and J is TRBJ1-1; 7 bases are shared with TRBD1. Germline-derived CDR1 and CDR2 are DFQATT and SNEGSKA (reference sequence). J lost 0 bases, V lost 5 bases, and 12 bases had no gene match. The CDR3 sequence is 16 residues long. The CDR3 sequence is CSAPRVQGGLNTEAFF. The CDR3 DNA is TGCAGTGCTCCAAGGGTTCAGGGGGGCTTGAACACTGAAGCTTTCTTT.

Only a few counts were recorded for this clonotype. V usage is TRBV6-1 and J usage is TRBJ2-7; D gene uncertain. This CDR3 is 14 amino acids long. The V end was cut by 5 bases, the J end by 3 bases, with 14 bases between. Germline CDR1 is MNHNS and CDR2 is SASEGT. CDR3 sequence: CASSQGESHYEQYF. Here the CDR3 DNA reads TGTGCCAGCAGTCAAGGTGAATCTCACTACGAGCAGTACTTC.

This chain connects TRBV20-1 to TRBJ2-4, with 8 bases identical to TRBD2. The CDR3 totals 17 residues. V shed 3 bases and J 5 bases; nucleotides not matched to a gene: 15. Germline V lookup: CDR1 DFQATT, CDR2 SNEGSKA (reference sequence). CDR3 sequence: CSASGARDGRAENIQYF. CDR3 coding DNA: TGCAGTGCTAGTGGGGCCCGTGACGGGAGGGCTGAAAACATTCAGTACTTC.

The J gene is TRBJ1-5, the V gene TRBV27; D possibly corresponds to TRBD1 (6 bases). Trimming shortened V by 2 bases and J by 7 bases, and 12 bases separated the two germline ends. Looked up from germline, CDR1 is MNHEY and CDR2 is SMNVEV (reference sequence). The CDR3 sequence is 14 residues long. This CDR3 is CASSLRGGEQPQHF. CDR3 in DNA: TGTGCCAGCAGTTTAAGGGGGGGCGAGCAGCCCCAGCATTTT.

The chain couples TRBV30 to TRBJ1-2; D is undetermined. The CDR3 has 12 residues. Germline loops: CDR1 GTSNPN, CDR2 SVGIG (reference sequence). Deletions cut 0 bases from V and 6 bases from J, with 8 bases between. The CDR3 DNA reads TGTGCCTGGAGTGTACTTAGGGATGGCTACACCTTC. Translating gives CAWSVLRDGYTF.

This clonotype was seen only a few times. This chain connects TRBV24-1 to TRBJ2-3; 14 bases fit TRBD2. The CDR3 extends over 18 amino acids. The J segment lost 6 bases and the V segment lost 0 bases, leaving 7 bases of the junction unmatched. Per the germline V gene, CDR1 is KGHDR and CDR2 is SFDVKD. In nucleotides, the CDR3 is TGTGCCACCAGTGATTTGGGGGGACTAGCGGGAGAGGAGGATACGCAGTATTTT. As protein: CATSDLGGLAGEEDTQYF.